The rows below give T cell receptor beta chains drawn from one sample of a study of T cell changes during pregnancy in multiple sclerosis. TCRdb's table, derived via immunoSEQ multiplex PCR, lists solely in-frame clones and lacks some. This table has around 97,000 clones, less than 95% appearing once. The sequencing here drew on peripheral blood, taken in the second trimester of pregnancy. Source of these receptors: a female donor in good health, enrolled as a control in a pregnancy study. Each CDR3 is given with its conserved first and last residue. A D gene is named only where the DNA matches it firmly. Clone size is not always given. Where it is, it says once, few, many or a class for expanded clones.

-,TRBV6-1,TRBJ2-3,once,TGTGCCAGCAGTGAATCAACAGGTCACACAGATACGCAGTATTTT,CASSESTGHTDTQYF
-,TRBV7-8,TRBJ1-5,-,TGTGCCAGCAGCTTAGCGCGGGATAGCAATCAGCCCCAGCATTTT,CASSLARDSNQPQHF
TRBD1,TRBV18,TRBJ1-2,-,TGTGCCAGCTCACCGACAGGGTTCAGAGACTATGGCTACACCTTC,CASSPTGFRDYGYTF
-,TRBV7-8,TRBJ1-1,-,TGTGCCAGCAGCCTGGGGGCGGGTTGGACTGAAGCTTTCTTT,CASSLGAGWTEAFF
TRBD1,TRBV5-1,TRBJ1-1,-,TGCGCCAGCAGCTTGGCGGGACAGGCGTACCTCACTGAAGCTTTCTTT,CASSLAGQAYLTEAFF
TRBD2,TRBV7-2,TRBJ2-3,-,TGTGCCAGCAGCCAGGGACTAGCGGGAGATACGCAGTATTTT,CASSQGLAGDTQYF
TRBD1,TRBV5-1,TRBJ1-4,-,TGCGCCAGCAGCTTGTACTCCTCCACGACAGGGATTGTCTGGGAAAAACTGTTTTTT,CASSLYSSTTGIVWEKLFF
-,TRBV7-2,TRBJ1-1,-,TGTGCCAGCAGCTTACGAGGAGAGAACACTGAAGCTTTCTTT,CASSLRGENTEAFF
-,TRBV11-2,TRBJ1-6,-,TGTGCCAGCAGCTTACTAGGAGCCAGCGCCAATTCACCCCTCCACTTT,CASSLLGASANSPLHF
-,TRBV2,TRBJ1-1,-,TGTGCCAGCAGTGGAGACAGCCAAAACACTGAAGCTTTCTTT,CASSGDSQNTEAFF
TRBD2,TRBV15,TRBJ2-5,-,TGTGCCACCAGCAGTACGAGGACTAGCCGAGAGACCCAGTACTTC,CATSSTRTSRETQYF
TRBD1,TRBV19,TRBJ1-5,once,TGTGCCAGTAGGCTCGGAACAGGGGAATATCAGCCCCAGCATTTT,CASRLGTGEYQPQHF
TRBD1,TRBV5-1,TRBJ1-2,-,TGCGCCAGCAGCTCCGGGACAGACTATGGCTACACCTTC,CASSSGTDYGYTF
-,TRBV6-6,TRBJ1-4,once,TGTGCCAGCAGCTACGTTGGGCAGGGTGGTGAAAAACTGTTTTTT,CASSYVGQGGEKLFF
TRBD2,TRBV7-2,TRBJ2-7,-,TGTGCCAGCAGCCCCCGGGGGGAAATCGAGCAGTACTTC,CASSPRGEIEQYF
TRBD2,TRBV7-8,TRBJ2-7,-,TGTGCCAGCAGCTTCCTTAGCGGGGGGGATCACGAGCAGTACTTC,CASSFLSGGDHEQYF
-,TRBV7-8,TRBJ1-6,-,TGTGCCAGCAGCTTCTCAGGGGAAAATTCACCCCTCCACTTT,CASSFSGENSPLHF
TRBD1,TRBV7-2,TRBJ1-1,-,TGTGCCAGCAGCTTAGGACAGGGGGGAATCGCTGAAGCTTTCTTT,CASSLGQGGIAEAFF
TRBD2,TRBV12-5,TRBJ2-3,-,TGTGCTAGTGGTTTTAGCGGGAGGACAGATACGCAGTATTTT,CASGFSGRTDTQYF
-,TRBV7-9,TRBJ1-2,once,TGTGCCAGCAGCTTACAGTCCTCAGGGGGCTACACCTTC,CASSLQSSGGYTF
-,TRBV2,TRBJ1-3,-,TGTGCCAGCAGTGGACAGCTGATCTCTGGAAACACCATATATTTT,CASSGQLISGNTIYF
-,TRBV25-1,TRBJ1-4,-,TGTGCCAGCAGTGAACCGGGGGTTTATTTTGAAAAACTGTTTTTT,CASSEPGVYFEKLFF
-,TRBV6-5,TRBJ1-1,once,TGTGCCAGCAGTTACAACCCAGGGATGAACACTGAAGCTTTCTTT,CASSYNPGMNTEAFF
-,TRBV2,TRBJ2-7,-,TGTGCCAGCAGTGAAACGATCGGAGGGAGCTCCTACGAGCAGTACTTC,CASSETIGGSSYEQYF
-,TRBV7-8,TRBJ2-2,-,TGTGCCAGCAGCTTAGTGCCAGGGGCGAACACCGGGGAGCTGTTTTTT,CASSLVPGANTGELFF
TRBD1,TRBV6-5,TRBJ2-7,-,TGTGCCAGCAGTTGGGACAGAGCCTCCTACGAGCAGTACTTC,CASSWDRASYEQYF
-,TRBV5-4,TRBJ1-2,-,TGTGCCAGCAGCTCCGACAGACGGGCCTATGGCTACACCTTC,CASSSDRRAYGYTF
TRBD1,TRBV10-2,TRBJ1-1,-,TGCGCCAGCAGTACAGGGGGCCCGGGGGCTTTCTTT,CASSTGGPGAFF
-,TRBV7-2,TRBJ1-6,-,TGTGCCAGCAGCCCGACCGAGGGAGCTTCACCCCTCCACTTT,CASSPTEGASPLHF
TRBD2,TRBV4-1,TRBJ2-7,-,TGCGCCAGCAGCCAAGGGCTAGCGGGGCGTTCCTACGAGCAGTACTTC,CASSQGLAGRSYEQYF
TRBD1,TRBV5-5,TRBJ1-4,-,TGTGCCAGCAGCTGGCGACAGGGCTGGGGTGAAAAACTGTTTTTT,CASSWRQGWGEKLFF
TRBD1,TRBV7-2,TRBJ1-1,-,TGTGCCAGCAGCTTGACAGGGGCGAACACTGAAGCTTTCTTT,CASSLTGANTEAFF
TRBD1,TRBV7-6,TRBJ1-5,once,TGTGCCAGCAGCTTAGCCACAGGGGCCCAGCATTTT,CASSLATGAQHF
TRBD1,TRBV11-2,TRBJ2-7,-,TGTGCCAGCAGCTTAGATAACAGGGGTGGTTACGAGCAGTACTTC,CASSLDNRGGYEQYF
-,TRBV2,TRBJ1-6,-,TGTGCCAGCAGTGGAGGAACACAGGGAAATTCACCCCTCCACTTT,CASSGGTQGNSPLHF
-,TRBV5-1,TRBJ2-7,-,TGCGCCAGCAGCTTGGCTACAGGTCCCTACGAACAGTACTTC,CASSLATGPYEQYF
TRBD1,TRBV7-9,TRBJ1-1,-,TGTGCCAGCAGCCCCCGGACAGGGCGAAACACTGAAGCTTTCTTT,CASSPRTGRNTEAFF
TRBD2,TRBV28,TRBJ2-7,-,TGTGCCAGCAGTTCCGTGACTAGCATGTACGAGCAGTACTTC,CASSSVTSMYEQYF
TRBD2,TRBV9,TRBJ2-3,-,TGTGCCAGCTCTGGGGTGGCGAGCGGGAGGGCCAAAGATACGCAGTATTTT,CASSGVASGRAKDTQYF
TRBD1,TRBV5-1,TRBJ1-1,few,TGCGCCAGCAGCGGCGGGACAGTGGATGAAGCTTTCTTT,CASSGGTVDEAFF
-,TRBV6-1,TRBJ1-5,-,TGTGCCAGCGGTACCAGGGGAGGCAATCAGCCCCAGCATTTT,CASGTRGGNQPQHF
TRBD2,TRBV27,TRBJ2-3,-,TGTGCCAGCAGTTTGAGGAGGGTAGCGGGGGTCACAGATACGCAGTATTTT,CASSLRRVAGVTDTQYF
TRBD1,TRBV27,TRBJ2-1,-,TGTGCCAGCAGTCCCACGGCCGGGACAGGGTCCTACAATGAGCAGTTCTTC,CASSPTAGTGSYNEQFF
-,TRBV18,TRBJ1-5,-,TGTGCCAGCTCACCGCCGACGGGGACACCCTATCAGCCCCAGCATTTT,CASSPPTGTPYQPQHF
-,TRBV4-2,TRBJ2-7,-,TGTGCCAGCAGCCAAGCCGGTGGAGCCAGGAGAGGGTCCTACGAGCAGTACTTC,CASSQAGGARRGSYEQYF
TRBD1,TRBV5-1,TRBJ1-6,-,TGCGCCAGCAGCATGGGACAGGGGAATAATTCACCCCTCCACTTT,CASSMGQGNNSPLHF